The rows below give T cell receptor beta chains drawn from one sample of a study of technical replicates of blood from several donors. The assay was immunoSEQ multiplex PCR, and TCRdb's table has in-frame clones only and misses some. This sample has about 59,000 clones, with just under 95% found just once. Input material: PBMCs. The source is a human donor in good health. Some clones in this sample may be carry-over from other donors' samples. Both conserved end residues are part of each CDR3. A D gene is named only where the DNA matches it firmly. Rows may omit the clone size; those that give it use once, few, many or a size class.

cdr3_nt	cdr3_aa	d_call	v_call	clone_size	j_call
TGTGCCAGCTCATTAGAACAGATGAACACTGAAGCTTTCTTT	CASSLEQMNTEAFF	.	TRBV18	.	TRBJ1-1
TGTGCCAGTAGTATAAAGCGGGGGGCCCACCCGCAGTACTTC	CASSIKRGAHPQYF	TRBD2	TRBV19	once	TRBJ2-7
TGTGCCTGGAGTGTTGCGGTTCACGGGGAGCTGTTTTTT	CAWSVAVHGELFF	.	TRBV30	once	TRBJ2-2
TGTGCCAGCAGTACCGGACAGGGGGCCGGAGAGACCCAGTACTTC	CASSTGQGAGETQYF	TRBD1	TRBV6-1	.	TRBJ2-5
TGTGCCAGCACCGGTCAGGGTTTCGGCGAGCCCCAGCATTTT	CASTGQGFGEPQHF	.	TRBV2	.	TRBJ1-5
TGTGCCAGTCAGCTCTGGGACAGGGGAGGCGAGCAGTACTTC	CASQLWDRGGEQYF	TRBD1	TRBV6-1	.	TRBJ2-7
TGTGCCAGCAGCTCCCCGGGGAGTAACGAGCAGTACTTC	CASSSPGSNEQYF	.	TRBV7-9	.	TRBJ2-7
TGCGCCAGCAGCGGGCAGCGGGGGGTTCATGATACGCAGTATTTT	CASSGQRGVHDTQYF	TRBD2	TRBV5-1	.	TRBJ2-3
TGTGCCAGCAGCTTCGGGGCGGGAGTTGGCTACAATGAGCAGTTCTTC	CASSFGAGVGYNEQFF	TRBD2	TRBV7-6	.	TRBJ2-1
TGTGCCAGCAGCTTAGTTGGTAGCGGGATGTACGAGCAGTACTTC	CASSLVGSGMYEQYF	TRBD2	TRBV11-2	.	TRBJ2-7
TGCAGCGTTGCAGAGGGCAACTATGGCTACACCTTC	CSVAEGNYGYTF	.	TRBV29-1	.	TRBJ1-2
TGTGCCAGCAGCTTTACGGCTAGCGGGTACAATGAGCAGTTCTTC	CASSFTASGYNEQFF	TRBD2	TRBV5-4	.	TRBJ2-1
TGTGCCAGCAGCGTTTCAGGGTTTAACCTTTATGGCTACACCTTC	CASSVSGFNLYGYTF	.	TRBV9	.	TRBJ1-2
TGTGCCAGCAGCGCTGGGACTAGCGGAGGACTACAAGAGACCCAGTACTTC	CASSAGTSGGLQETQYF	TRBD2	TRBV9	.	TRBJ2-5
TGCGCCAGCAGCCAAGGAACAGGGGGTCGAGAGACCCAGTACTTC	CASSQGTGGRETQYF	TRBD1	TRBV4-1	.	TRBJ2-5
TGTGCCAGCAGTAGCAACCCGACAGCTCAGCAGTACTTC	CASSSNPTAQQYF	.	TRBV6-5	.	TRBJ2-7
TGCGCCAGCAGCCATCTAGGTAGCCCCGGGGAGCTGTTTTTT	CASSHLGSPGELFF	.	TRBV4-3	.	TRBJ2-2
TGCGCCAGCAGCCAAGTGGTTCGCGACGAGAGGTATGAGCAGTTCTTC	CASSQVVRDERYEQFF	.	TRBV4-1	.	TRBJ2-1
TGTGCCAGCAGATTAGACCGGAGCTCCTATAATTCACCCCTCCACTTT	CASRLDRSSYNSPLHF	.	TRBV2	.	TRBJ1-6
TGTGCCAGCAGTCCTAGCACCCATGAGCAGTTCTTC	CASSPSTHEQFF	.	TRBV2	.	TRBJ2-1
TGTGCCAGCAGTTTACAGGGATCCTACGAGCAGTACTTC	CASSLQGSYEQYF	.	TRBV6-5	.	TRBJ2-7
TGTGCCAGCGAGTACGGGGGGGCAAATGAGCAGTTCTTC	CASEYGGANEQFF	TRBD2	TRBV5-5	.	TRBJ2-1
TGTGCCAGCAGTGATGCAGACACCGGTGGCTACACCTTC	CASSDADTGGYTF	.	TRBV6-4	medium-sized	TRBJ1-2
TGTGCCAGCAGCTTAGCAGGGGCGGATACTGAAGCTTTCTTT	CASSLAGADTEAFF	.	TRBV7-2	.	TRBJ1-1
TGTGCCTGGTCAATTGGAAGCGGAAAACTGTTTTTT	CAWSIGSGKLFF	.	TRBV30	.	TRBJ1-4
TGTGCCAGCAGCACGGGACAGGGTGACGAGCAGTACTTC	CASSTGQGDEQYF	TRBD1	TRBV5-6	once	TRBJ2-7
TGTGCTACGGGGGGGCTCAATGAGCAGTTCTTC	CATGGLNEQFF	TRBD2	TRBV12-5	.	TRBJ2-1
TGTGCCAGCAGAGCCCCCCCAAGACTGAGCATCTATGGCTACACCTTC	CASRAPPRLSIYGYTF	.	TRBV7-9	once	TRBJ1-2
TGTGCCAGCAGCTGGGTCTCGTGGGGGACTAGCGGTGGCGAGACCCAGTACTTC	CASSWVSWGTSGGETQYF	TRBD2	TRBV11-2	.	TRBJ2-5
TGCAGCGTTGGTCTACTAGCGGGAGGGGTGGGCAATGAGCAGTTCTTC	CSVGLLAGGVGNEQFF	TRBD2	TRBV29-1	.	TRBJ2-1
TGTGCCAGCAGCGTAGGGCAGGGTAGAAACACCATATATTTT	CASSVGQGRNTIYF	.	TRBV9	.	TRBJ1-3
TGTGCCAGCAGCTTGGGACTAGCGGGACTCTACGAGCAGTACTTC	CASSLGLAGLYEQYF	TRBD2	TRBV7-2	.	TRBJ2-7
TGTGCCAGCACCAAACGGAAGGGGGAGACCCAGTACTTC	CASTKRKGETQYF	.	TRBV7-7	.	TRBJ2-5
TGCGCCAGCAGCTGGGGAGGGGGAACAGATACGCAGTATTTT	CASSWGGGTDTQYF	.	TRBV5-1	once	TRBJ2-3
TGTGCCAGCAGTGCTCAGGGGATTGGCGAGCAGTACTTC	CASSAQGIGEQYF	.	TRBV2	.	TRBJ2-7
TGTGCCAGCAGTGAAGCGGTAAATGAGCGGGGGGTCTACGAGCAGTACTTC	CASSEAVNERGVYEQYF	TRBD2	TRBV2	.	TRBJ2-7
TGCACCAGCAGCCTTTGGACAGGGCCGGGCTATGGCTACACCTTC	CTSSLWTGPGYGYTF	.	TRBV1	.	TRBJ1-2
TGTGCCAGCAGCTTGGCTAGAGCGGGGAACAATGAGCAGTTCTTC	CASSLARAGNNEQFF	TRBD2	TRBV5-4	.	TRBJ2-1
TGTGCCAGCAGCCCTAGTGGCGGGGGGGGCTACACCTTC	CASSPSGGGGYTF	.	TRBV14	.	TRBJ1-2
TGTGCCAGCAGCTGGTGGAGGGGGCGAAGCACAGATACGCAGTATTTT	CASSWWRGRSTDTQYF	.	TRBV5-6	once	TRBJ2-3
TGTGCCAGCTCACCACGCGGACAGGGGTTCGGCTCTGGGGCCAACGTCCTGACTTTC	CASSPRGQGFGSGANVLTF	TRBD1	TRBV18	.	TRBJ2-6